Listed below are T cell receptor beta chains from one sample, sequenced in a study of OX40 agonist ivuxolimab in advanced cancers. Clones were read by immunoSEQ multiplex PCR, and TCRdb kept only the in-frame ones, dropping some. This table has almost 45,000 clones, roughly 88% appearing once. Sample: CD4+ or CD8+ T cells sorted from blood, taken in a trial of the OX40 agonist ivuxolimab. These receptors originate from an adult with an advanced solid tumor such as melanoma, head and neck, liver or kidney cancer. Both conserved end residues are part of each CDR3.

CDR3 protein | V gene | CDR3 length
CASSLEINTEAFF | TRBV5-4 | 13
CASSQDNEDEQFF | TRBV4-3 | 13
CASSQDGANYEQYF | TRBV4-3 | 14
CASRVSGGYNEQFF | TRBV5-4 | 14
CASSPHILLGRHEQFF | TRBV7-9 | 16
CASGTGGIGNTIYF | TRBV6-4 | 14
CASSLGPGVQNEKLFF | TRBV5-4 | 16
CASGTGTINEQFF | TRBV19 | 13
CASGGGKETQYF | TRBV7-9 | 12
CASSPRDRATGELFF | TRBV18 | 15
CASSEAYGGSNQPQHF | TRBV2 | 16
CASSLTQGREAFF | TRBV11-2 | 13
CASSPSRLAGGLAKNIQYF | TRBV27 | 19